This TCR beta chain was sequenced during a study of radiotherapy plus CTLA-4 blockade in lung cancer. Across the whole study: About 20% of patients responded objectively, and roughly 30% achieved disease control. General study results and limits: Together with interferon-beta, which increased in serum after radiation, early dynamic changes in blood T cell clones were reportedly the best predictors of response. Subsequent to radiotherapy plus ipilimumab, tumor-derived TCR clones underwent expansion in blood.

Using immunoSEQ multiplex PCR, the repertoire was profiled, and TCRdb retains in-frame clones only, with some absent. The top ten hold more than 2% of the sample, which has about 85,000 clones, 70% to 90% seen once. With ipilimumab providing CTLA-4 blockade, focal radiation was administered to patients who had chemo-refractory metastatic non-small-cell lung cancer. As to this clone: What it binds is not known.

CDR1 and CDR2 from the germline V gene are SNHLY and FYNNEI. The CDR3 has 13 amino acids. V shed 7 bases and J 2 bases; nucleotides not matched to a gene: 3. The V call is TRBV2, the J call TRBJ2-5; 8 bases line up with TRBD1. The TCR originated in a human donor with non-small cell lung cancer who had a partial response to radiotherapy plus ipilimumab. Sample: peripheral blood, taken from a patient treated with radiotherapy plus ipilimumab. The CDR3 nucleotides read TGTGCCAGCAAGGGACAGGTACAAGAGACCCAGTACTTC. Its translation is CASKGQVQETQYF.